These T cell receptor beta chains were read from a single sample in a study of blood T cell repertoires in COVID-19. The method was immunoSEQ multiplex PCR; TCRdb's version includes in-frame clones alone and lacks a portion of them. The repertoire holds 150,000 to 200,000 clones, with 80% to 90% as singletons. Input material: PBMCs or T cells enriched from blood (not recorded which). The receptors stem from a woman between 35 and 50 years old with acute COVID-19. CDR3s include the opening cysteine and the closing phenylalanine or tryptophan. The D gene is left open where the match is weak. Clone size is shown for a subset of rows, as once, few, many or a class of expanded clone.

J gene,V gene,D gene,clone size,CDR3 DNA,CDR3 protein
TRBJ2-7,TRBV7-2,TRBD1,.,TGTGCCAGCAGCGAACGGGACAGGGGAAAGTACGAGCAGTACTTC,CASSERDRGKYEQYF
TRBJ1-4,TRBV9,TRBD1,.,TGTGCCAGCAGCGTAAGGGACAGTAATGAAAAACTGTTTTTT,CASSVRDSNEKLFF
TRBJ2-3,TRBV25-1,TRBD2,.,TGTGCCAGCAGCCCTCACCCCCGACTAGCGGGGGAAGATACGCAGTATTTT,CASSPHPRLAGEDTQYF
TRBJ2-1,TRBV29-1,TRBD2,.,TGCAGCGCTCCCTTGGGGACTAGCGGACCGAACTCCTACAATGAGCAGTTCTTC,CSAPLGTSGPNSYNEQFF
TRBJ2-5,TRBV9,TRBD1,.,TGTGCCAGCAGCGTAGGGACAGGGGTTACAATCCGGTACTTC,CASSVGTGVTIRYF
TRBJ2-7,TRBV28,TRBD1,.,TGTGCCAGCGACAGGGGAAGCGAGCAGTACTTC,CASDRGSEQYF
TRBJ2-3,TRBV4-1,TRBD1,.,TGCGCCAGCAGCCAAATTTATCGCTCAGGGGGAACAGATACGCAGTATTTT,CASSQIYRSGGTDTQYF
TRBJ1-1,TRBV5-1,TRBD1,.,TGCGCCAGCAGCTTGATGGCAGGGGGAGCCACTGAAGCTTTCTTT,CASSLMAGGATEAFF
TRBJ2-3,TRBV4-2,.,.,TGTGCCAGCAGCCCTTCTCAGGATACGCAGTATTTT,CASSPSQDTQYF
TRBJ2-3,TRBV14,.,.,TGTGCCAGCAGCCAAGTGTCTCCGCAGTATTTT,CASSQVSPQYF
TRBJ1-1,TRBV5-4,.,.,TGTGCCAGCAGCGGGGGGGACGGAGAAGCTTTCTTT,CASSGGDGEAFF
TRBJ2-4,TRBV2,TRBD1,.,TGTGCCAGCAGAATACAGGGGACCGAGGGCATTCAGTACTTC,CASRIQGTEGIQYF
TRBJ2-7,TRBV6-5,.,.,TGTGCCAGCAGTTACGGGGGAGGCTGGGTTGATTACGAGCAGTACTTC,CASSYGGGWVDYEQYF
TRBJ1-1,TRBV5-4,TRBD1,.,TGTGCCAGCAGCTTGGTGGGGACAGGGTTCACTGAAGCTTTCTTT,CASSLVGTGFTEAFF
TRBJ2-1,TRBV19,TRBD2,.,TGTGCCAGTAGTACTCCGGGACTAGCGGGAGTCAATGAGCAGTTCTTC,CASSTPGLAGVNEQFF
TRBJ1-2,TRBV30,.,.,TGTGCCTGGAGTAACCCATGGCAGGTGGAGGGCTATGGCTACACCTTC,CAWSNPWQVEGYGYTF
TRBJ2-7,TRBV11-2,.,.,TGTGCCAGCAGCTTAGTTCTCTACGAGCAGTACTTC,CASSLVLYEQYF
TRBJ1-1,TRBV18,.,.,TGTGCCAGCTCACCTTACCAGGTATGGGACACTGAAGCTTTCTTT,CASSPYQVWDTEAFF
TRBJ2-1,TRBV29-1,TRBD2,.,TGCAGCGTTGAAGATCCCACTCGGGCTAGCGGGAGTGGCTACAATGAGCAGTTCTTC,CSVEDPTRASGSGYNEQFF
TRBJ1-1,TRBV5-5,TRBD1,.,TGTGCCAGCAGCTTCCGGGGACAGGTGATGAACACTGAAGCTTTCTTT,CASSFRGQVMNTEAFF
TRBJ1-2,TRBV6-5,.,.,TGTGCCAGCAGCCCCGGGAACCCGGTCCTCTATGGCTACACCTTC,CASSPGNPVLYGYTF
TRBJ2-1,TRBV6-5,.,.,TGTGCCAGCAGCCCCGCAGGGGCCAATGAGCAGTTCTTC,CASSPAGANEQFF
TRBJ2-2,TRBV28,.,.,TGTGCCACCACCGACGTCGGGGGGCGGGGATTGGGTCCCGGGGAGCTGTTTTTT,CATTDVGGRGLGPGELFF
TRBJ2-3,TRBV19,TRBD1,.,TGTGCCAGTAGTAAACAGGGGGCGTTTGGCACAGATACGCAGTATTTT,CASSKQGAFGTDTQYF
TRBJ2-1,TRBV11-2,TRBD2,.,TGTGCCAGCAGCTTAGCGGGGGGGGTTTTTAGTGAGCAGTTCTTC,CASSLAGGVFSEQFF
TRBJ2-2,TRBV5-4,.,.,TGTGCCAGCAGCTTGGAGCGCACCCCCGGGGAGCTGTTTTTT,CASSLERTPGELFF
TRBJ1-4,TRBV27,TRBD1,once,TGTGCCAGCCGGGGACAGGGGGCGCGAGAAAAACTGTTTTTT,CASRGQGAREKLFF
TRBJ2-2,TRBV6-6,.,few,TGTGCCACTAGGAAGACTACGAACACCGGGGAGCTGTTTTTT,CATRKTTNTGELFF
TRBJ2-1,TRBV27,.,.,TGTGCCAGGACCGGGTCGTGGGTAGACAATGAGCAGTTCTTC,CARTGSWVDNEQFF
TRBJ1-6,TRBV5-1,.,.,TGCGCCAGCAGCTTGGTTTCCAGGGGAGTAGGTTCACCCCTCCACTTT,CASSLVSRGVGSPLHF
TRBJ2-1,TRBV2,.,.,TGTGCCAGCACGGAGGGAACGAATGAGCAGTTCTTC,CASTEGTNEQFF
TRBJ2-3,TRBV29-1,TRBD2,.,TGCAGCGTTTCCCCGAGCGGGAGTGCAGATACGCAGTATTTT,CSVSPSGSADTQYF
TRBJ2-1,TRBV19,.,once,TGTGCCAGTAGCCTCCGCGATACGCAGTTCTTC,CASSLRDTQFF
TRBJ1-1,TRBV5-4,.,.,TGTGCCAGCAGCTTTGCGGACAGTGAAGCTTTCTTT,CASSFADSEAFF
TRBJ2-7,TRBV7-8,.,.,TGTGCCAGCAGCACTGCAGGTTATGCCTACGAGCAGTACTTC,CASSTAGYAYEQYF
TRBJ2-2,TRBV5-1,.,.,TGCGCCAGCAGCTTTAACGCAGGGAACACCGGGGAGCTGTTTTTT,CASSFNAGNTGELFF
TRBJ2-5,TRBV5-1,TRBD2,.,TGCGCCAGCAACCCTAGCGGGGGGTTTCAAGAGACCCAGTACTTC,CASNPSGGFQETQYF
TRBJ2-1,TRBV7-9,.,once,TGTGCCAGCAGTTTACCGTCAGCGGGTACCACCTACAATGAGCAGTTCTTC,CASSLPSAGTTYNEQFF
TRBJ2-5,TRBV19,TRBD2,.,TGTGCCAGTAGTAAATGGGAGGGAAACAAGGGGACCCAGTACTTC,CASSKWEGNKGTQYF
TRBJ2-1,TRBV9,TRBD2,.,TGTGCCAGCAGCGTATTGGGCGGGAGACCGCAGTTCTTC,CASSVLGGRPQFF